This is a list of T cell receptor beta chains from one sample in a study of shared clonotypes between healthy human individuals. Data came from immunoSEQ multiplex PCR; TCRdb stores just in-frame clones and leaves some out. The repertoire includes 780,000 or so clones, roughly 72% of them detected once, and more than 1.5% sits in the top ten. The sequenced sample was memory CD4+ T cells sorted from blood. The receptors here all came from a woman under 40 in good health. Each CDR3 is given with its conserved first and last residue. D genes are given only for firm matches. The listing skips clone size in some rows; elsewhere it reads once, few, many or a size class.

j_call d_call v_call clone_size cdr3_aa cdr3_nt
TRBJ1-2 . TRBV20-1 . CSAREYYGYTF TGCAGTGCCAGGGAGTACTATGGCTACACCTTC
TRBJ2-1 . TRBV29-1 . CSVEELVYEQFF TGCAGCGTTGAAGAACTAGTCTATGAGCAGTTCTTC
TRBJ2-2 . TRBV4-1 . CASSQAVSVSNTGELFF TGCGCCAGCAGCCAGGCGGTTTCAGTTTCGAACACCGGGGAGCTGTTTTTT
TRBJ1-4 . TRBV5-1 . CASSGNGGTNEKLFF TGCGCCAGCAGCGGAAACGGGGGAACTAATGAAAAACTGTTTTTT
TRBJ1-2 . TRBV18 few CASSPQGGDGYTF TGTGCCAGCTCACCCCAGGGAGGGGATGGCTACACCTTC
TRBJ2-1 . TRBV6-4 . CASSDELSSYNEQFF TGTGCCAGCAGTGACGAGTTGAGCTCCTACAATGAGCAGTTCTTC
TRBJ2-2 . TRBV19 . CASSSKRALSTGELFF TGTGCCAGTAGTTCCAAGAGGGCACTATCCACCGGGGAGCTGTTTTTT
TRBJ1-5 . TRBV28 once CASSFFPEGQPQHF TGTGCCAGCAGTTTTTTCCCAGAGGGTCAGCCCCAGCATTTT
TRBJ2-1 TRBD2 TRBV7-9 . CASSLAGTSGSSEQFF TGTGCCAGCAGCTTAGCAGGGACTAGCGGGAGTAGTGAGCAGTTCTTC
TRBJ2-3 TRBD1 TRBV5-1 . CASSPSASRGSETQYF TGCGCCAGCAGCCCAAGCGCCTCCAGGGGGTCAGAGACGCAGTATTTT
TRBJ1-5 . TRBV28 many CASSLIHSGNQPQHF TGTGCCAGCAGCTTAATACATTCGGGCAATCAGCCCCAGCATTTT
TRBJ1-1 . TRBV11-2 few CASSFGWEVTEAFF TGTGCCAGCAGCTTTGGGTGGGAGGTCACTGAAGCTTTCTTT
TRBJ1-5 . TRBV28 few CASSLGGVKNQPQHF TGTGCCAGCAGTTTAGGAGGGGTTAAGAATCAGCCCCAGCATTTT
TRBJ2-2 . TRBV5-1 . CASSGGAIGTGELFF TGCGCCAGCAGCGGGGGGGCTATCGGCACCGGGGAGCTGTTTTTT
TRBJ1-2 . TRBV7-9 . CASSQDAGELYGYTF TGTGCCAGCAGCCAAGATGCAGGGGAACTTTATGGCTACACCTTC
TRBJ2-5 . TRBV7-2 . CASSLVQGETQYF TGTGCCAGCAGCTTAGTCCAGGGAGAGACCCAGTACTTC
TRBJ1-4 . TRBV7-9 . CASSLEQGMGEKLFF TGTGCCAGCAGCTTAGAGCAGGGTATGGGCGAAAAACTGTTTTTT
TRBJ2-7 TRBD1 TRBV27 . CASSLGTGGTTYEQYF TGTGCCAGCAGTCTTGGGACAGGGGGCACCACCTACGAGCAGTACTTC
TRBJ2-5 . TRBV5-6 . CASSSSNVGTQYF TGTGCCAGCAGCTCCTCCAACGTTGGGACCCAGTACTTC
TRBJ2-7 TRBD2 TRBV18 . CASSPGLANNPYEQYF TGTGCCAGCTCACCGGGACTAGCGAATAACCCCTACGAGCAGTACTTC
TRBJ1-2 . TRBV7-9 once CATGSARAQGYYGYTF TGTGCCACCGGATCCGCTAGGGCTCAAGGCTACTATGGCTACACCTTC
TRBJ2-5 . TRBV28 . CASSGTVAETQYF TGTGCCAGCAGTGGGACTGTAGCGGAGACCCAGTACTTC
TRBJ1-1 . TRBV10-2 . CASSGPMNTEAFF TGCGCCAGTTCCGGGCCTATGAACACTGAAGCTTTCTTT
TRBJ1-1 TRBD1 TRBV19 few CASLLGTGQNTEAFF TGTGCCAGTCTCCTCGGGACAGGACAGAACACTGAAGCTTTCTTT
TRBJ2-1 TRBD1 TRBV27 once CASTRDREGEQFF TGTGCCAGCACCAGGGACAGGGAGGGCGAGCAGTTCTTC
TRBJ2-7 TRBD2 TRBV6-5 . CASSYVGGSYEQYF TGTGCCAGCAGTTACGTGGGAGGGTCCTACGAGCAGTACTTC
TRBJ2-7 TRBD1 TRBV5-1 once CASREGTGGPSYEQYF TGCGCCAGCAGGGAAGGGACAGGGGGTCCATCCTACGAGCAGTACTTC
TRBJ1-1 . TRBV11-1 . CASSLEYSEAFF TGTGCCAGCAGCTTAGAATACAGTGAAGCTTTCTTT
TRBJ2-7 . TRBV2 few CASSRDSSYEQYF TGTGCCAGCAGCCGGGACTCCTCCTACGAGCAGTACTTC
TRBJ1-1 . TRBV4-1 . CASSQGARWNTEAFF TGCGCCAGCAGCCAGGGGGCCAGGTGGAACACTGAAGCTTTCTTT
TRBJ1-5 . TRBV6-5 few CASSYEGGRNQPQHF TGTGCCAGCAGTTACGAAGGCGGAAGGAATCAGCCCCAGCATTTT
TRBJ2-1 . TRBV5-1 . CASSLGGTSNEQFF TGCGCCAGCAGCTTAGGCGGGACAAGCAATGAGCAGTTCTTC
TRBJ2-5 . TRBV2 . CASSAFAAPGVGTQYF TGTGCCAGCAGTGCATTTGCGGCACCCGGGGTTGGGACCCAGTACTTC
TRBJ2-3 . TRBV5-6 few CASSLTAGTVTDTQYF TGTGCCAGCAGCTTGACTGCAGGGACGGTCACAGATACGCAGTATTTT
TRBJ1-6 TRBD1 TRBV19 . CASSGTGGFGSPLHF TGTGCCAGTAGTGGGACAGGGGGTTTTGGTTCACCCCTCCACTTT
TRBJ2-7 . TRBV7-2 . CASSPSTGYEQYF TGTGCCAGCAGCCCCTCGACAGGCTACGAGCAGTACTTC
TRBJ2-5 . TRBV19 few CASTENDGETQYF TGTGCCAGTACGGAGAACGATGGAGAGACCCAGTACTTC
TRBJ1-3 TRBD1 TRBV19 few CATRRQGFSGNTIYF TGTGCCACTAGACGACAGGGATTTTCTGGAAACACCATATATTTT
TRBJ2-1 . TRBV5-1 . CASSLGDPGRSYNEQFF TGCGCCAGCAGCTTGGGGGACCCGGGGAGATCCTACAATGAGCAGTTCTTC
TRBJ2-2 TRBD2 TRBV19 . CASSMSSGTYGELFF TGTGCCAGTAGTATGTCTAGCGGGACGTACGGGGAGCTGTTTTTT
TRBJ2-6 . TRBV5-1 few CASSLGGVSGANVLTF TGCGCCAGCAGCTTGGGGGGCGTCTCTGGGGCCAACGTCCTGACTTTC
TRBJ1-2 . TRBV4-2 . CASSHGEGGPLGSYGYTF TGTGCCAGCAGCCATGGGGAAGGGGGACCACTAGGATCTTATGGCTACACCTTC
TRBJ1-2 . TRBV21-1 once CASSRPRGDRGRGGLGYTF TGTGCCAGCAGCAGGCCTAGAGGAGACAGGGGGCGCGGAGGGCTTGGCTACACCTTC
TRBJ1-2 TRBD1 TRBV2 . CASSAQGVYGYTF TGTGCCAGCAGTGCCCAGGGGGTCTATGGCTACACCTTC
TRBJ1-1 . TRBV5-1 . CASSLVPGLNTEAFF TGCGCCAGCAGCTTGGTCCCGGGATTGAACACTGAAGCTTTCTTT
TRBJ1-1 . TRBV5-6 . CASSFIAGYTEAFF TGTGCCAGCAGCTTTATTGCGGGGTACACTGAAGCTTTCTTT
TRBJ2-1 . TRBV5-1 . CASSLQGNRDNEQFF TGCGCCAGCAGCTTACAGGGTAACAGGGACAATGAGCAGTTCTTC
TRBJ1-1 . TRBV5-1 . CASSLDSFTKTEAFF TGCGCCAGCAGCTTGGACAGCTTTACAAAGACTGAAGCTTTCTTT
TRBJ1-5 . TRBV30 . CAWSVVGRNQPQHF TGTGCCTGGAGTGTAGTAGGGAGGAATCAGCCCCAGCATTTT
TRBJ2-7 TRBD2 TRBV27 once CASSLLLAGGPHEQYF TGTGCCAGCAGTTTGCTCTTAGCGGGAGGGCCCCACGAGCAGTACTTC
TRBJ2-3 . TRBV18 many CASSSQWTASTDTQYF TGTGCCAGCTCATCACAGTGGACTGCTAGCACAGATACGCAGTATTTT
TRBJ2-7 . TRBV6-1 . CASTEVTYEQYF TGTGCCAGCACGGAAGTAACCTACGAGCAGTACTTC